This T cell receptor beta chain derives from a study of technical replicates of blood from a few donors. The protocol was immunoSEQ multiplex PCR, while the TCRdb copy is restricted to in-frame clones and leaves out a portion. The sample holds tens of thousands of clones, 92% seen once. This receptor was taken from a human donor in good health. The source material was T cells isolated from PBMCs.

CDR3 nucleotide sequence: TGTGCCAGCAGCCTCATGGTTTCCAGGGTGCAGGGGGCTTTCTTT. As protein: CASSLMVSRVQGAFF. This rearrangement joins TRBV5-5 to TRBJ1-1; D perhaps matches TRBD1 (6 bases). This CDR3 has 15 residues. Trimming shortened V by 4 bases and J by 11 bases, and 24 bases separated the two germline ends. The V gene's germline CDR1 is SGHKS and CDR2 YYEKEE (reference sequence).